This TCR beta chain is from a study of blood T cell repertoires in COVID-19. Study as a whole: COVID-19 samples collected from the United States, Italy and Spain covered acute and convalescent phases.

Original data processing: Reference gene primers were amplified, and this amplification served to estimate nucleated cell counts. The data were produced by immunoSEQ multiplex PCR, yet TCRdb's version contains in-frame clones alone and is incomplete. That table is the source of V, J and clone size, and D and trimming were worked out from the DNA. The sample records about 400,000 clones, roughly 88% being singletons. This CDR3 has 15 residues. Germline assignment: CDR1 MNHEY and CDR2 SVGAGI. The V segment lost 6 bases and the J segment 4 bases; nucleotides outside the gene matches: 10. Ages ranged from about 18 to 100 years, with residence in about two dozen US areas. Participant-given clinical history determined each cohort assignment.

The V and J genes are TRBV6-5 and TRBJ1-2, with TRBD1 matching over 8 bases. Sequencing used PBMCs or T cells enriched from blood (not recorded which). The TCR originated in a woman in her thirties or forties with acute COVID-19. CDR3 in amino acids: CASRAPGQEIYGYTF. CDR3 DNA sequence: TGTGCCAGCAGAGCCCCGGGACAGGAAATCTATGGCTACACCTTC.